A selection of T cell receptor beta chains follows, all from one sample in a study of T cells in Graves' hyperthyroidism and ophthalmopathy. TCRdb reprocessed the multiplex PCR reads via MiXCR and lists one record per CDR3 protein. The repertoire holds hundreds of thousands of distinct CDR3 sequences, with 35% to 45% as singletons. Material: blood. These receptors were obtained from a young man with Graves' hyperthyroidism. CDR3s include the opening cysteine and the closing phenylalanine or tryptophan. A D gene is named only where the DNA matches it firmly. Not all rows give a size; the values are once, few, many and, for expanded clones, a class.

TGTGCCAGCAGTGGGACAGGAGTGTCTCAGCCCCAGCATTTT,CASSGTGVSQPQHF,TRBJ1-5,TRBD1,.,TRBV6-1,14
TGTGCCACCAGCAGAGACTTAGGGTACACCGGGGAGCTGTTTTTT,CATSRDLGYTGELFF,TRBJ2-2,.,few,TRBV15,15
TGTGCCAGCAGTTACCCCCTAGGGGGCAAAGAGACCCAGTACTTC,CASSYPLGGKETQYF,TRBJ2-5,TRBD1,.,TRBV6-6,15
TGTGCCAGCAGCCACGGGGGAGGGCGTGGCGGGACCCAGTACTTC,CASSHGGGRGGTQYF,TRBJ2-5,TRBD2,.,TRBV9,15
TGTGCCAGCAGCTCGTCCCTATATAGCAATCAGCCCCAGCATTTT,CASSSSLYSNQPQHF,TRBJ1-5,.,many,TRBV7-9,15
TGTGCCACCATCCGGGACAGGGCTGGCTACACCTTC,CATIRDRAGYTF,TRBJ1-2,TRBD1,many,TRBV15,12
TGTGCCAGTACGTTTCAGGGTCGCTATGGCTACACCTTC,CASTFQGRYGYTF,TRBJ1-2,.,many,TRBV19,13
TGTGCCAGCAGTTCCAGCCTAGTGGCGCCTGCTTTCTTT,CASSSSLVAPAFF,TRBJ1-1,.,few,TRBV12-3/TRBV12-4,13
TGTGCCAGCAGCATTAGGACAGGGGCGTATGGCTACACCTTC,CASSIRTGAYGYTF,TRBJ1-2,TRBD1,.,TRBV7-9,14
TGTGCCAGCAGCCAAGAAGGAACAGGGGCGTCCTACGAGCAGTACTTC,CASSQEGTGASYEQYF,TRBJ2-7,TRBD1,.,TRBV2,16
TGCAGCGTGGGACAGGGGGCCCTGGGTCAGCCCCAGCATTTT,CSVGQGALGQPQHF,TRBJ1-5,TRBD1,.,TRBV29-1,14
TGCAGCGCCGATGCAGATACGCAGTATTTT,CSADADTQYF,TRBJ2-3,.,many,TRBV29-1,10
TGCAGTGCTAGAGGGGGCCTAGTGCGACCCGGGGAGCTGTTTTTT,CSARGGLVRPGELFF,TRBJ2-2,.,few,TRBV20-1,15
TGTGCCCCAGCGGCAGGGGGCGATTCACCCCTCCACTTT,CAPAAGGDSPLHF,TRBJ1-6,TRBD1,.,TRBV15,13
TGTGCCAGCAGGCCCGGGACAGCCTTTAATGAAAAACTGTTTTTT,CASRPGTAFNEKLFF,TRBJ1-4,TRBD1,few,TRBV12-3/TRBV12-4,15
TGCGCCAGCAGCCCCTCCGGGGACAGGGTTCGGCCCCAGCATTTT,CASSPSGDRVRPQHF,TRBJ1-5,TRBD1,.,TRBV4-3,15
TGTGCCAGCAGAACAGGGATTACTGAAGCTTTCTTT,CASRTGITEAFF,TRBJ1-1,.,many,TRBV7-9,12
TGTGCCAGTGGGGACCCCTCCCCCCTCCACTTT,CASGDPSPLHF,TRBJ1-6,.,.,TRBV6-5,11
TGTGCCAGCAGTGACACCTCCCACGAGCAGTACTTC,CASSDTSHEQYF,TRBJ2-7,.,.,TRBV2,12
TGCGCCAGCAGCTTGCAGGAGAACACCGGGGAGCTGTTTTTT,CASSLQENTGELFF,TRBJ2-2,.,few,TRBV5-1,14
TGTGCCAGCAGCTCCGGACTTAGCCCTAGCAATCAGCCCCAGCATTTT,CASSSGLSPSNQPQHF,TRBJ1-5,.,.,TRBV10-3,16
TGTGCCAGCAGCTTAAACGTCGGCTCTGGAAACACCATATATTTT,CASSLNVGSGNTIYF,TRBJ1-3,.,many,TRBV7-2,15
TGTGCCAGTAGTATCTTGGCGGGAGACACCGGGGAGCTGTTTTTT,CASSILAGDTGELFF,TRBJ2-2,TRBD2,.,TRBV19,15
TGCAGCGTTGAAGCGGGTAAACCCTACGAGCAGTACTTC,CSVEAGKPYEQYF,TRBJ2-7,.,many,TRBV29-1,13
TGTGCCAGCGGGGGACAGGATCAGCCCCAGCATTTT,CASGGQDQPQHF,TRBJ1-5,TRBD1,.,TRBV6-1,12
TGTGCCAGCAGTTACTGGCATGGGGACACTGAAGCTTTCTTT,CASSYWHGDTEAFF,TRBJ1-1,.,.,TRBV6-5,14
TGTGCCAGCAGCTTTGCAGGGTATTACGAGCAGTACTTC,CASSFAGYYEQYF,TRBJ2-7,.,few,TRBV7-9,13
TGTGCCACCAGGGGACGGGGTCATACTGAAGCTTTCTTT,CATRGRGHTEAFF,TRBJ1-1,.,few,TRBV7-9,13
TGCAGTGCTAGCCCTACTCCAGGGAGGGGCGGCTACACCTTC,CSASPTPGRGGYTF,TRBJ1-2,.,.,TRBV20-1,14
TGCGCCAGCAGCCTCGACAGGGGATTGTTC,CASSLDRGLF,TRBJ2-7,TRBD1,.,TRBV5-1,10
TGTGCCATCAGCCGACACGGTGGAGGCACCGGGGAGCTGTTTTTT,CAISRHGGGTGELFF,TRBJ2-2,.,many,TRBV10-3,15
TGTGCCAGCAGCCTCCCTGCGGAGGGATCGGGTACTGAAGCTTTCTTT,CASSLPAEGSGTEAFF,TRBJ1-1,.,.,TRBV7-3,16
TGTGCCAGCAGCTTAGCCGAATTATACAGGGGGCCGCAGGAGCTGTTTTTT,CASSLAELYRGPQELFF,TRBJ2-2,TRBD1,few,TRBV4-1,17
TGTGCCAGTAGTGCCGACTATGGCTACACCTTC,CASSADYGYTF,TRBJ1-2,.,once,TRBV19,11
TGTGCCAGCAGCACTGACAGGGGGGCTTATAGCAATCAGCCCCAGCATTTT,CASSTDRGAYSNQPQHF,TRBJ1-5,TRBD1,.,TRBV6-1,17
TGTGCCAGCAGGGGGCTCGATGGCTACACCTTC,CASRGLDGYTF,TRBJ1-2,TRBD1,many,TRBV19,11
TGTGCCAGGCCCAGTCTGAACACTGAAGCTTTCTTT,CARPSLNTEAFF,TRBJ1-1,.,.,TRBV13,12
TGTGCCAACAGCGTGGAGGGACAGCGCTCCTACGAGCAGTACTTC,CANSVEGQRSYEQYF,TRBJ2-7,.,once,TRBV7-2,15
TGCAGTGCTAGAGAAGGGGGTGGAGGGAACTATGGCTACACCTTC,CSAREGGGGNYGYTF,TRBJ1-2,.,.,TRBV20-1,15
TGTGCCAGCCCCTACGAGGGGGTCGGGTCTGGCTACACCTTC,CASPYEGVGSGYTF,TRBJ1-2,.,.,TRBV2,14
TGTGCCAGTAAGCCGACAGGGAGGGGGCCAAATCAGCCCCAGCATTTT,CASKPTGRGPNQPQHF,TRBJ1-5,TRBD1,few,TRBV19,16
TGCGCCAGCAGCCCCGGACCACAGGACACTGAAGCTTTCTTT,CASSPGPQDTEAFF,TRBJ1-1,.,few,TRBV5-1,14
TGTGCCAGCAGCACATCAACCGGGGAGCTGTTTTTT,CASSTSTGELFF,TRBJ2-2,.,many,TRBV9,12
TGTGCCAGCAGTTCCGAACGCGGGAACACTGAAGCTTTCTTT,CASSSERGNTEAFF,TRBJ1-1,.,.,TRBV12-3/TRBV12-4,14
TGTGCCAGCAGCGCCCGGGACAGGGTTAACACCGGGGAGCTGTTTTTT,CASSARDRVNTGELFF,TRBJ2-2,TRBD1,.,TRBV7-9,16
TGTGCCAGCAGCCTTACAATCGTTGACGACAGGTCTGCAACTAATGAAAAACTGTTTTTT,CASSLTIVDDRSATNEKLFF,TRBJ1-4,.,once,TRBV11-1,20
TGCGCCAGCAGCCAAGATGAAGCCAGCCCCTACGAGCAGTACTTC,CASSQDEASPYEQYF,TRBJ2-7,.,many,TRBV4-3,15
TGCAGCGTTGCAACGGGGAGCACAGATACGCAGTATTTT,CSVATGSTDTQYF,TRBJ2-3,.,.,TRBV29-1,13
TGCGCCAGCAGCCAAGTTCAGGCAAACGGAAACACCATATATTTT,CASSQVQANGNTIYF,TRBJ1-3,.,few,TRBV7-2,15
TGCAGTGCTAGAGGGGATTTGGCTTCCTCCTACGAGCAGTACTTC,CSARGDLASSYEQYF,TRBJ2-7,.,few,TRBV20-1,15
TGTGCCAGCAGCCTGAGGCAGGGCCTCTACGAGCAGTACTTC,CASSLRQGLYEQYF,TRBJ2-7,.,many,TRBV14,14
TGTGCCAGCAGCCAGCCGAACTACGAGCAGTACTTC,CASSQPNYEQYF,TRBJ2-7,.,.,TRBV7-8,12
TGTGCCACCCTCCTCAGCGGGAGAAGGGCCGAGCAGTACTTC,CATLLSGRRAEQYF,TRBJ2-7,TRBD2,many,TRBV2,14
TGTGCCAGCAGCTTGGCCGGGACAGGGGAGGAAAAACTGTTTTTT,CASSLAGTGEEKLFF,TRBJ1-4,TRBD1,many,TRBV7-8,15
TGTGCCAGCAGCACACAGGGAAGCTCTGGAAACACCATATATTTT,CASSTQGSSGNTIYF,TRBJ1-3,.,.,TRBV9,15
TGTGCCACCAGCAGAGATTGGGCAAACACCGGGGAGCTGTTTTTT,CATSRDWANTGELFF,TRBJ2-2,.,once,TRBV15,15
TGTGCCAGCAGACACACAGGGGGGGAAGAGACCCAGTACTTC,CASRHTGGEETQYF,TRBJ2-5,.,.,TRBV12-3/TRBV12-4,14
TGTGCCATCAGTACAGGGAATGGTAATGAAAAACTGTTTTTT,CAISTGNGNEKLFF,TRBJ1-4,.,many,TRBV10-3,14
TGTGCCATCAGTGACGGAGTACCCTACGAGCAGTACTTC,CAISDGVPYEQYF,TRBJ2-7,.,many,TRBV10-3,13
TGCGCCAGCAGCCAAGCAGGGGGCCATGGGAACACTGAAGCTTTCTTT,CASSQAGGHGNTEAFF,TRBJ1-1,TRBD1,.,TRBV7-3,16